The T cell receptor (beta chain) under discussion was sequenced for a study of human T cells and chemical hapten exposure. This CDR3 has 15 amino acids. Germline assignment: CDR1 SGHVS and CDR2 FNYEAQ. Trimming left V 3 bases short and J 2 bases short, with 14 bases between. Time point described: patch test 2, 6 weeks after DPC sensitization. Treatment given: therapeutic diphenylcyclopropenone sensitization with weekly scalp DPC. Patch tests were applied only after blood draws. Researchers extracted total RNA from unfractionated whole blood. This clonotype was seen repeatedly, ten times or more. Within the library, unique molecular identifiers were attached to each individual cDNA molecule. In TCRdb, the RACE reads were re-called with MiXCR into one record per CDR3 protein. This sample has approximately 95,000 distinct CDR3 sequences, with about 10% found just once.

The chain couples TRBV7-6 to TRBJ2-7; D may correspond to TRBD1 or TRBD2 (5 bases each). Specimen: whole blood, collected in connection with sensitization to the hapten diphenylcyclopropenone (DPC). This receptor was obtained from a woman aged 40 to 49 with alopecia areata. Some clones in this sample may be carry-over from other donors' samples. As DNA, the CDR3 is TGTGCCAGCAGCTTTGGCCGGGGCCCTGCCTACGAGCAGTACTTC. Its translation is CASSFGRGPAYEQYF.